The rows below give T cell receptor beta chains drawn from one sample of a study of response to subunit inactivated influenza vaccine. TCRdb reprocessed the RT-PCR reads via MiXCR and lists one record per CDR3 protein. The data show roughly 790,000 distinct CDR3 sequences, around 20% seen once. This specimen consisted of PBMCs from blood, obtained 5 days after vaccination. These receptors were obtained from a man in his fifties or sixties who received an inactivated influenza vaccine. Both conserved end residues are part of each CDR3. A D gene is named only where the DNA matches it firmly. Size is stated for part of the rows, as once, few or many counts, or as a class when the clone is expanded.

TRBD1	TRBV18	many	15	TRBJ2-1	CASSPDRGRYNEQFF	TGTGCCAGCTCACCGGACAGGGGGCGATACAATGAGCAGTTCTTC
.	TRBV5-1	few	18	TRBJ2-3	CASSFRGSGDQSTDTQYF	TGCGCCAGCAGCTTTCGGGGATCCGGAGATCAGAGCACAGATACGCAGTATTTT
.	TRBV2	.	11	TRBJ2-7	CASSETSEQYF	TGTGCCAGCAGTGAGACATCGGAGCAGTACTTC
.	TRBV12-3/TRBV12-4	many	11	TRBJ2-1	CASSSSGEQFF	TGTGCCAGCAGTTCTAGTGGGGAGCAGTTCTTC
.	TRBV19	.	12	TRBJ2-1	CASSMGPGPQFF	TGTGCCAGTAGTATGGGTCCGGGTCCTCAGTTCTTC
TRBD1	TRBV20-1	many	16	TRBJ1-1	CSARDYRGRRNTEAFF	TGCAGTGCTAGAGATTACAGGGGGCGACGGAACACTGAAGCTTTCTTT
TRBD1	TRBV4-3	.	16	TRBJ2-7	CASSQDKIGTGSEQYF	TGCGCCAGCAGCCAAGATAAGATCGGGACAGGGTCGGAGCAGTACTTC
TRBD2	TRBV29-1	few	18	TRBJ2-5	CSVEVFSNKGLAEETQYF	TGCAGCGTTGAAGTTTTCTCAAACAAGGGACTAGCGGAAGAGACCCAGTACTTC
.	TRBV19	.	11	TRBJ1-1	CASIGTAEAFF	TGTGCCAGTATTGGGACCGCTGAAGCTTTCTTT
.	TRBV5-6	.	14	TRBJ2-5	CASSPGLRTETQYF	TGTGCCAGCAGCCCCGGGCTTAGAACGGAGACCCAGTACTTC
TRBD2	TRBV6-1	.	13	TRBJ2-3	CASKTGGTDTQYF	TGTGCCAGCAAGACGGGGGGAACAGATACGCAGTATTTT
TRBD1	TRBV12-3/TRBV12-4	many	14	TRBJ1-1	CASRPGQGNTEAFF	TGTGCCAGCAGACCGGGACAGGGTAACACTGAAGCTTTCTTT
TRBD2	TRBV5-1	.	14	TRBJ2-3	CASKAGRHPDTQYF	TGCGCCAGCAAGGCCGGGAGGCACCCAGATACGCAGTATTTT
TRBD1	TRBV6-1	few	15	TRBJ2-5	CASSDRQGRRETQYF	TGTGCCAGCAGTGACAGACAGGGGCGGAGGGAGACCCAGTACTTC
.	TRBV20-1	.	17	TRBJ2-6	CSARDITGRTGANVLTF	TGCAGTGCTAGAGATATCACAGGGCGGACTGGGGCCAACGTCCTGACTTTC
.	TRBV7-8	.	16	TRBJ2-1	CASSRNRESSYNEQFF	TGTGCCAGCAGCCGGAACAGAGAAAGCTCCTACAATGAGCAGTTCTTC
TRBD1	TRBV2	few	15	TRBJ1-5	CASSALNRGLQPQHF	TGTGCCAGCAGTGCACTTAACAGGGGGCTTCAGCCCCAGCATTTT
.	TRBV28	.	14	TRBJ1-6	CASSSFPGESPLHF	TGTGCCAGCAGTTCCTTCCCCGGGGAGTCCCCCCTCCACTTT
.	TRBV4-2	few	13	TRBJ2-7	CASSPTEPYEQYF	TGTGCCAGCAGCCCCACTGAGCCCTACGAGCAGTACTTC
TRBD1	TRBV28	.	15	TRBJ2-5	CASSRAGGGKETQYF	TGTGCCAGCAGCCGCGCAGGGGGCGGGAAGGAGACCCAGTACTTC
TRBD2	TRBV20-1	.	13	TRBJ2-1	CSARTSFFNEQFF	TGCAGCGCCCGGACTAGCTTTTTCAATGAGCAGTTCTTC
TRBD2	TRBV6-2/TRBV6-3	.	14	TRBJ2-7	CASSYRLAAYEQYF	TGTGCCAGCAGTTACAGACTAGCGGCCTACGAGCAGTACTTC
.	TRBV7-2	few	13	TRBJ1-1	CASSPSGFTEAFF	TGTGCCAGCAGCCCCTCAGGGTTCACTGAAGCTTTCTTT
TRBD2	TRBV12-3/TRBV12-4	many	15	TRBJ2-1	CASSFRGSGGHEQFF	TGTGCCAGCAGTTTTAGGGGCAGCGGGGGCCATGAGCAGTTCTTC
TRBD1	TRBV9	.	16	TRBJ2-7	CASSPRKGATTYEQYF	TGTGCCAGCAGCCCCCGAAAGGGGGCTACGACTTACGAGCAGTACTTC
.	TRBV7-2	.	14	TRBJ2-7	CASSLSRGFYEQYF	TGTGCCAGCAGCTTAAGCCGGGGGTTCTACGAGCAGTACTTC
.	TRBV12-3/TRBV12-4	many	15	TRBJ2-5	CASSRPSGGRETQYF	TGTGCCAGCAGCCGCCCTTCAGGAGGGCGAGAGACCCAGTACTTC
TRBD2	TRBV7-2	few	15	TRBJ2-1	CASSLTSGRAHEQFF	TGTGCCAGCAGCCTGACTAGCGGGAGGGCCCATGAGCAGTTCTTC
TRBD2	TRBV5-6	.	17	TRBJ2-1	CASSLGRTSGSYNEQFF	TGTGCCAGCAGCTTGGGTCGGACTAGCGGGAGCTACAATGAGCAGTTCTTC
.	TRBV29-1	.	11	TRBJ2-3	CSSRNTDTQYF	TGCAGCTCAAGGAACACAGATACGCAGTATTTT
.	TRBV30	.	17	TRBJ1-3	CDWSASPRARAGNTIYF	TGTGACTGGAGTGCAAGCCCGCGTGCTCGCGCTGGAAACACCATATATTTT
.	TRBV7-8	many	14	TRBJ2-7	CASSTGPANYEQYF	TGTGCCAGCAGCACGGGACCGGCTAACTACGAGCAGTACTTC
TRBD1	TRBV11-1	.	14	TRBJ2-2	CASTQGAFGGELFF	TGTGCCTCTACCCAGGGGGCCTTCGGAGGGGAGCTGTTTTTT
TRBD1	TRBV20-1	.	16	TRBJ2-6	CSARQQGASGANVLTF	TGCAGTGCTAGGCAACAGGGGGCATCTGGGGCCAACGTCCTGACTTTC
.	TRBV20-1	few	14	TRBJ2-5	CSARDPGLTETQYF	TGCAGTGCTAGAGACCCGGGACTTACAGAGACCCAGTACTTC
.	TRBV4-3	.	14	TRBJ2-7	CASSQELGVYEQYF	TGCGCCAGCAGCCAAGAGTTAGGGGTCTACGAGCAGTACTTC
.	TRBV12-3/TRBV12-4	.	12	TRBJ2-4	CASSPTDQTRIF	TGTGCCAGCAGTCCGACGGACCAAACCAGGATTTTC
TRBD2	TRBV3-1	.	16	TRBJ2-1	CASRPTGGYPNNEQFF	TGTGCCAGCAGACCCACCGGGGGGTATCCTAACAATGAGCAGTTCTTC
.	TRBV5-5	.	15	TRBJ2-3	CASQELVGNVGTQYF	TGTGCCAGCCAGGAACTAGTAGGTAACGTTGGTACGCAGTATTTT
TRBD1	TRBV5-1	few	16	TRBJ2-3	CASTSTGAPSTDTQYF	TGCGCCAGCACCTCTACAGGGGCCCCCTCGACAGATACGCAGTATTTT
.	TRBV5-1	.	13	TRBJ1-2	CASSLEPGGSYTF	TGCGCCAGCAGTCTGGAGCCTGGGGGTAGCTACACCTTC
.	TRBV4-2	.	13	TRBJ2-7	CASSQELTYEQYF	TGTGCCAGCAGCCAAGAGCTAACCTACGAGCAGTACTTC
.	TRBV20-1	.	13	TRBJ2-7	CSARRDLPYEQYF	TGCAGTGCAAGACGGGACTTACCCTACGAGCAGTACTTC
TRBD1	TRBV5-1	few	14	TRBJ1-1	CASSSQGEFTEAFF	TGCGCCAGCAGCTCACAGGGGGAGTTCACTGAAGCTTTCTTT
.	TRBV12-3/TRBV12-4	few	15	TRBJ2-6	CASKPTRLGANVLTF	TGTGCCAGCAAACCGACTAGGCTCGGGGCCAACGTCCTGACTTTC